One sample yielded the 22 T cell receptor beta chains listed below, sequenced in a study of control samples from healthy donors and cancer patients. Clones were sequenced by immunoSEQ multiplex PCR, and TCRdb holds only the in-frame ones, with some missing. The table includes around 170,000 clones, just over 85% detected once. Material for sequencing was blood. These receptors were collected from a woman in her twenties or thirties in good health.

The V call is TRBV29-1, the J call TRBJ2-7, with 9 bases lining up with TRBD1. V was clipped by 6 bases and J by 4 bases; unmatched bases: 4. Germline V lookup: CDR1 SQVTM, CDR2 ANQGSEA. The CDR3 runs to 12 residues. The CDR3 protein is CSVGQGQYEQYF. Written as DNA, the CDR3 is TGCAGCGTCGGACAGGGGCAATACGAGCAGTACTTC.

In this sample, this clone turned up a few times. The chain combines TRBV5-6 with TRBJ2-7; D ambiguous. The length of the CDR3 is 13 residues. Trimming stripped 0 bases from V and 0 bases from J, with 4 bases between. The germline CDR1 and CDR2 sequences are SGHDT and YYEEEE. The CDR3 loop reads CASSLGSSYEQYF. CDR3 in DNA: TGTGCCAGCAGCTTGGGCAGCTCCTACGAGCAGTACTTC.

The chain employs TRBV5-4 and TRBJ1-5, with 7 bases matching TRBD1. The CDR3 runs 15 residues. Germline V CDR1 and CDR2: SGHNT, YYREEE (reference sequence). Trimming at V came to 0 bases and at J to 6 bases, leaving 6 bases not matched to a gene. CDR3: CASSLGGDRSQPQHF. CDR3 bases: TGTGCCAGCAGCTTGGGTGGGGACAGAAGTCAGCCCCAGCATTTT. The full variable domain, rest sourced from reference TRBV5-4 and TRBJ1-5, is ETGVTQSPTHLIKTRGQQVTLRCSSQSGHNTVSWYQQALGQGPQFIFQYYREEENGRGNFPPRFSGLQFPNYSSELNVNALELDDSALYLCASSLGGDRSQPQHFGDGTRLSIL.

J is TRBJ2-5 and V is TRBV3-1 (or the pseudogene TRBV3-2); 8 bases match TRBD2. This CDR3 spans 13 amino acids. The germline gives CDR1 LGHDT, CDR2 YNNKEL (reference sequence). The ends lost 4 bases at V and 5 bases at J; junction bases unmatched: 3. Here the CDR3 reads CASSPREAETQYF. The CDR3 DNA reads as TGTGCCAGCAGCCCGCGGGAGGCGGAGACCCAGTACTTC.

This clone has only one observation. The V gene is TRBV5-1, the J gene TRBJ1-3, with D possibly being TRBD1 (5 bases). Germline lookup yields CDR1 SGHRS and CDR2 YFSETQ. V dropped 0 bases and J dropped 8 bases, with 21 bases sitting between them. The CDR3 is 17 amino acids. CDR3 bases: TGCGCCAGCAGCTTGGACGTTAGTGGGACTCTCGGGCACACCATATATTTT. Its protein is CASSLDVSGTLGHTIYF. Supplemented by reference TRBV5-1 and TRBJ1-3, the full variable domain reads KAGVTQTPRYLIKTRGQQVTLSCSPISGHRSVSWYQQTPGQGLQFLFEYFSETQRNKGNFPGRFSGRQFSNSRSEMNVSTLELGDSALYLCASSLDVSGTLGHTIYFGEGSWLTVV.

The chain employs TRBV19 and TRBJ2-1, with D possibly matching TRBD1 (6 bases). This CDR3 is built from 15 residues. V lost 3 bases and J lost 9, with 18 bases in between. CDR1 is LNHDA and CDR2 is SQIVND in the germline V gene (reference sequence). The CDR3, as DNA: TGTGCCAGTAGTATGGGGACAACTAAATCGGGTGAGCAGTTCTTC. This sequence encodes CASSMGTTKSGEQFF.

The chain combines TRBV5-1 with TRBJ1-6; D may be TRBD1 (6 bases). This CDR3 has 15 residues. V gave up 0 bases and J gave up 9 bases, with 13 bases separating them. Germline CDR1 reads SGHRS; CDR2 reads YFSETQ. CDR3 amino acids: CASSLEGGIGSPLHF. The CDR3 DNA is TGCGCCAGCAGCTTGGAGGGGGGGATAGGTTCACCCCTCCACTTT.

The V call is TRBV19, the J call TRBJ1-1; 8 bases align to TRBD1. Germline V gene data show CDR1 as LNHDA and CDR2 as SQIVND (reference sequence). This CDR3 region has 15 residues. V shed 9 bases, J shed 4 bases, and the junction held 13 bases outside the gene matches. CDR3 coding DNA: TGTGCCAGCTCAGGGGGCTGGGTAGTGAGCACTGAAGCTTTCTTT. Protein sequence: CASSGGWVVSTEAFF.

CDR3 sequence reads: CASSQDRGTQYF. The CDR3 nucleotides are TGCGCCAGCAGCCAAGATAGGGGTACGCAGTATTTT. The chain carries TRBV4-1 and TRBJ2-3; D perhaps matches TRBD1 (5 bases). There are 12 residues in the CDR3. The V and J ends lost 0 bases and 8 bases respectively, with 6 bases between them. Germline-derived CDR1 and CDR2 are MGHRA and YSYEKL.

The chain carries TRBV7-2 and TRBJ2-4, with a possible D match to TRBD2 (5 bases). The CDR3 length is 12 residues. V was shortened by 5 bases and J by 10 bases, with 12 bases between the two germline ends. CDR1 is SGHTA, CDR2 FQGNSA, per germline. CDR3 residues: CASSLDRGIQYF. CDR3 DNA sequence: TGTGCCAGCAGCCTGGACCGCGGGATTCAGTACTTC. Variable domain in full (rest from reference TRBV7-2 and TRBJ2-4): GAGVSQSPSNKVTEKGKDVELRCDPISGHTALYWYRQSLGQGLEFLIYFQGNSAPDKSGLPSDRFSAERTGGSVSTLTIQRTQQEDSAVYLCASSLDRGIQYFGAGTRLSVL.

The chain couples TRBV12-3 or TRBV12-4 to TRBJ1-1; D gene unclear. This CDR3 has 12 residues. Trimming pared 3 bases from V and 8 bases from J, leaving 10 bases between. The CDR3 DNA is TGTGCCAGCAGTTTCGGGAGGGTGGAAGCTTTCTTT. The encoded protein is CASSFGRVEAFF.

The genes are TRBV5-1 and TRBJ2-7; 8 nucleotides line up with TRBD1. CDR1 and CDR2 from the germline V gene are SGHRS and YFSETQ. The J segment lost 6 bases and the V segment lost 4 bases, leaving 6 bases of the junction unmatched. The CDR3 is 13 amino acids. The CDR3 spells CASSPMTGAEQYV. CDR3 bases: TGCGCCAGCAGCCCAATGACAGGGGCCGAGCAGTACGTC.

This clone was recorded a few times. The CDR3 region has the DNA TGTGCCAGCAGCGCGTTAGGGGGTCACACTGAAGCTTTCTTT. Translation gives CASSALGGHTEAFF. The rearrangement uses TRBV11-2 and TRBJ1-1, with a tentative D call TRBD1 (6 bases). The germline V and J ends were trimmed by 5 bases and 3 bases, with 13 bases remaining between them. The CDR3 runs 14 residues. From germline, CDR1 is SGHAT and CDR2 FQNNGV.

This chain uses TRBV7-2 with TRBJ2-1; 10 nucleotides line up with TRBD1. Germline trimming cut 2 bases from V and 4 bases from J; bases unmatched to any gene: 8. The germline gives CDR1 SGHTA, CDR2 FQGNSA. This CDR3 spans 17 amino acids. The CDR3 coding sequence is TGTGCCAGCAGCTTATATTGGGGACAGGGGTTATACAATGAGCAGTTCTTC. Protein sequence: CASSLYWGQGLYNEQFF.

The genes are TRBV29-1 and TRBJ1-5, with no clear D. Per the germline V gene, CDR1 is SQVTM and CDR2 is ANQGSEA. The CDR3 contains 13 residues. V lost 0 bases and J lost 5, with 8 bases in between. CDR3 protein: CSVEDSGDQPQHF. The CDR3 bases are TGCAGCGTTGAAGATTCCGGGGATCAGCCCCAGCATTTT.

This chain links TRBV5-1 with TRBJ2-7, with no clear D. The CDR3 runs to 13 residues. V was cut by 4 bases and J by 2 bases, with 10 bases left in between. Germline CDR1 reads SGHRS; CDR2 reads YFSETQ. As DNA, the CDR3 is TGCGCCAGCAGCCGTAAGAATCCCTACGAGCAGTACTTC. Amino acid sequence: CASSRKNPYEQYF.

This clone was seen just once. The CDR3: CASSQDGQKNQPQHF. The CDR3 DNA reads TGTGCCAGCAGCCAAGATGGGCAGAAAAATCAGCCCCAGCATTTT. J is TRBJ1-5 and V is TRBV3-1 (or the pseudogene TRBV3-2); D not certain. Trimming took 0 bases from V and 4 from J, leaving 10 bases between them. CDR3 size: 15 residues. Germline CDR1 LGHDT, CDR2 YNNKEL (reference sequence).

The gene calls are TRBV4-2 and TRBJ1-2; no clear D. The germline V gene has CDR1 LGHNA and CDR2 YNFKEQ. The CDR3 loop spans 15 amino acids. Trimming took 0 bases from V and 12 from J, leaving 20 bases between them. The CDR3 protein is CASSQDTGELWPDTF. The CDR3 DNA follows: TGTGCCAGCAGCCAAGACACTGGGGAACTATGGCCGGACACCTTC.

J is TRBJ1-5 and V is TRBV7-8, with D perhaps matching TRBD1 (6 bases). V lost 5 bases, J lost 0 bases, and 14 bases lay in between. This CDR3 contains 16 residues. CDR1 SGHVS and CDR2 FQNEAQ come from the germline V gene. In DNA form, the CDR3 reads TGTGCCAGCAGCGAACTACAGGGATATAGCAATCAGCCCCAGCATTTT. This sequence encodes CASSELQGYSNQPQHF. Using reference TRBV7-8 and TRBJ1-5 for the parts outside the CDR3, the full variable domain is GAGVSQSPRYKVAKRGQDVALRCDPISGHVSLFWYQQALGQGPEFLTYFQNEAQLDKSGLPSDRFFAERPEGSVSTLKIQRTQQEDSAVYLCASSELQGYSNQPQHFGDGTRLSIL.

The V gene is TRBV6-5, the J gene TRBJ1-5; D remains ambiguous. CDR1 MNHEY and CDR2 SVGAGI come from the germline V gene. V lost 10 bases to trimming and J lost 0 bases, with 13 bases between them. CDR3 length equals 14 residues. The CDR3 nucleotides read TGTGCCACAGCCCGGAAGCTTAGCAATCAGCCCCAGCATTTT. Translation gives CATARKLSNQPQHF.

This chain joins TRBV29-1 and TRBJ1-3; D is ambiguous. The CDR3 loop spans 13 amino acids. The V and J ends lost 3 bases and 3 bases respectively, with 9 bases between them. Germline-derived CDR1 and CDR2 are SQVTM and ANQGSEA. CDR3 sequence reads: CSVELDLGNTIYF. For the CDR3, the DNA is TGCAGCGTTGAGCTGGATCTTGGAAACACCATATATTTT.

The rearrangement uses TRBV23-1 and TRBJ2-7, with TRBD2 identical over 7 bases. TRBV23-1 counts as an open reading frame of uncertain function. The CDR3 has 13 amino acids. Germline trimming cut 3 bases from V and 3 bases from J; bases unmatched to any gene: 2. CDR3 residues: CASSQGGDYEQYF. Written as DNA, the CDR3 is TGCGCCAGCAGTCAGGGAGGGGACTACGAGCAGTACTTC.